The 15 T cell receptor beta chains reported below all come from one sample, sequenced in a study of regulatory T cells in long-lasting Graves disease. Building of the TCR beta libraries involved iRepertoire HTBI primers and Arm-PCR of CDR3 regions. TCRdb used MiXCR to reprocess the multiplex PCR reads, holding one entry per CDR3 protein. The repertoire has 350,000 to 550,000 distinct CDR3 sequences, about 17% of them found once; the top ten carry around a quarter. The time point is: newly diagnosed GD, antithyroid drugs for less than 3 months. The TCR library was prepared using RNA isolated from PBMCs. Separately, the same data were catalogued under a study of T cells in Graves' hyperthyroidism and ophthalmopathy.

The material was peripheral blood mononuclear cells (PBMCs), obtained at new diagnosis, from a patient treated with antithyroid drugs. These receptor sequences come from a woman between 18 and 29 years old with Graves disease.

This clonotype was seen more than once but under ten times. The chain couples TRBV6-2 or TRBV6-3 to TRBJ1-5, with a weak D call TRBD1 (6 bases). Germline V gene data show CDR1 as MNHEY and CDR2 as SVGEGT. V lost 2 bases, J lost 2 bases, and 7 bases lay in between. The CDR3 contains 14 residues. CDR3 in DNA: TGTGCCAGCAGTTACGCAGGGGGCAATCAGCCCCAGCATTTT. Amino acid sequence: CASSYAGGNQPQHF.

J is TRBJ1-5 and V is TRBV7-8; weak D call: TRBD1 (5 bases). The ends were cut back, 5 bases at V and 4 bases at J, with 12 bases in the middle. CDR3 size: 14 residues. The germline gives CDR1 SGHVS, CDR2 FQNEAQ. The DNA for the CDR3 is TGTGCCAGCAGCACAAACCAGGGAAATCAGCCCCAGCATTTT. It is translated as CASSTNQGNQPQHF.

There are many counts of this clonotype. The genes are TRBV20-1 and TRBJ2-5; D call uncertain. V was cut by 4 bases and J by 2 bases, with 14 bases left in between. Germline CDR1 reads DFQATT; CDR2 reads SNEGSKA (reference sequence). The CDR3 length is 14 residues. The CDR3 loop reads CSATERRVQETQYF. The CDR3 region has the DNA TGCAGTGCTACCGAGAGACGGGTACAAGAGACCCAGTACTTC.

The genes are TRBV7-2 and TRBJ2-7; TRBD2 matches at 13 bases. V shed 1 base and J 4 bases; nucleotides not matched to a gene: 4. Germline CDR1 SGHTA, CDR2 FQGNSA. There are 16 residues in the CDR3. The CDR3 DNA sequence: TGTGCCAGCAGCTTAGGTGGACTAGCGGGGGTATACGAGCAGTACTTC. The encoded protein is CASSLGGLAGVYEQYF.

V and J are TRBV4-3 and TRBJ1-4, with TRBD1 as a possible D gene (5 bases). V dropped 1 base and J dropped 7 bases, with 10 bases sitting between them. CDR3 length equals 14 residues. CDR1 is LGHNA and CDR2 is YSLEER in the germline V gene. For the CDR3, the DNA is TGCGCCAGCAGCCAAGGACAGATGGGTGAAAAACTGTTTTTT. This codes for CASSQGQMGEKLFF.

The CDR3 coding sequence is TGTGCCAGCAGCTTAGAGCGGGGCCGGGACTACGAGCAGTACTTC. This sequence encodes CASSLERGRDYEQYF. The chain employs TRBV7-2 and TRBJ2-7, with 7 nucleotides matching TRBD2. V lost 1 base, J lost 3 bases, and 6 bases stayed unmatched. The germline CDR1 and CDR2 sequences are SGHTA and FQGNSA. The CDR3 spans 15 residues.

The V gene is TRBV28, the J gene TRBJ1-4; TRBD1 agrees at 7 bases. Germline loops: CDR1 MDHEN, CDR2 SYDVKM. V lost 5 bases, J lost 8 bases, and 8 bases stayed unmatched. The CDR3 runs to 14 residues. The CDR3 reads CASSKDRVGEKLFF. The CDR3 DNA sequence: TGTGCCAGCAGTAAAGACAGGGTTGGGGAAAAACTGTTTTTT.

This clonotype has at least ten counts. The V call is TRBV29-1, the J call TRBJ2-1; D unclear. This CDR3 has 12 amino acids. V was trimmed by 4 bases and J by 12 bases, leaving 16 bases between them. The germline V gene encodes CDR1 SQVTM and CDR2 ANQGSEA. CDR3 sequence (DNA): TGCAGCGTTGTGGTGGATCCGCCGAGGCAGTTCTTC. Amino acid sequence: CSVVVDPPRQFF.

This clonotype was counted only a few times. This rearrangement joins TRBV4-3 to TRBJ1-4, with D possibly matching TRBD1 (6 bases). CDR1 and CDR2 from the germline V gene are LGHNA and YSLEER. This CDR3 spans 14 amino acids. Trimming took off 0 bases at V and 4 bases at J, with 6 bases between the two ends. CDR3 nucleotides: TGCGCCAGCAGCCAAGAAGGGGGTAATGAAAAACTGTTTTTT. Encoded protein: CASSQEGGNEKLFF.

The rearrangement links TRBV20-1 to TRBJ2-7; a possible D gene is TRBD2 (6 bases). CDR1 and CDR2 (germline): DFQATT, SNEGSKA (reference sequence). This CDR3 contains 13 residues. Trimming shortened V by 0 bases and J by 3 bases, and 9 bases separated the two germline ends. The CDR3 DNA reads TGCAGTGCTAGAGATAGCGGAAGCTACGAGCAGTACTTC. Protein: CSARDSGSYEQYF.

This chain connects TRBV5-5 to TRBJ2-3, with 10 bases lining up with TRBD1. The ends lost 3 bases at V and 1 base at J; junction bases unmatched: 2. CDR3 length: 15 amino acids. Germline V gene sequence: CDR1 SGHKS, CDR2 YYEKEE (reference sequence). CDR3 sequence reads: CASSWGTGGTDTQYF. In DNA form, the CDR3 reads TGTGCCAGCAGCTGGGGGACAGGGGGCACAGATACGCAGTATTTT.

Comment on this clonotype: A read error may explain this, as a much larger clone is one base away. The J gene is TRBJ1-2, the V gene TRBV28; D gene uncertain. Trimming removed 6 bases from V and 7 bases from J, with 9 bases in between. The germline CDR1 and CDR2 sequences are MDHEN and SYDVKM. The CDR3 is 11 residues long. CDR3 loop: CASSAWFGYTF. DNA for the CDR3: TGTGCCAGCAGCGCTTGGTTTGGCTACACCTTC.

This chain's CDR3 is CASSLAGRTPPSTGELFF. In nucleotides, the CDR3 is TGTGCCAGCAGTTTGGCTGGGAGAACACCACCAAGCACCGGGGAGCTGTTTTTT. The rearrangement links TRBV28 to TRBJ2-2; maybe TRBD2 (5 bases). The CDR3 has 18 amino acids. V was shortened by 3 bases and J by 4 bases, with 21 bases between the two germline ends. Germline lookup yields CDR1 MDHEN and CDR2 SYDVKM.

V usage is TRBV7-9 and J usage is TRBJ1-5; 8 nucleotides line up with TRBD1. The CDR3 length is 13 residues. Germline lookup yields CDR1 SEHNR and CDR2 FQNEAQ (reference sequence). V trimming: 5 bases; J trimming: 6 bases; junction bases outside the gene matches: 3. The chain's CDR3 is CASSIGTGQPQHF. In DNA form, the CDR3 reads TGTGCCAGCAGCATCGGGACAGGTCAGCCCCAGCATTTT.

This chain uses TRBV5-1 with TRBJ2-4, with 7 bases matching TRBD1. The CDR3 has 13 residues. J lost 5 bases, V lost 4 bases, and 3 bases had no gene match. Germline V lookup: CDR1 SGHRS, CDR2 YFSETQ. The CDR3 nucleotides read TGCGCCAGCAGCACCGGACAGGAAAACATTCAGTACTTC. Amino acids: CASSTGQENIQYF.